One TCR beta chain is described in this entry. Study members were between 18 and 89 years old and lived in some 26 US regions. Each exposed participant met a COVID-19 case in the 2 weeks preceding study entry. The data originate from a study of blood T cell repertoires in COVID-19. Only in-frame clones appear in the TCRdb table, and some are missing; sequencing was by immunoSEQ multiplex PCR. In the table there are about 320,000 clones, roughly 85% of which are singletons. This receptor was identified in a young woman who had been exposed to COVID-19. The sequenced material came from PBMCs or T cells enriched from blood (not recorded which).

For the CDR3, the DNA is TGTGCCAGCAGTCGCCTGGCCTTCCGAAGCTCCTACAATGAGCAGTTCTTC. Residues: CASSRLAFRSSYNEQFF. This sequence joins TRBV6-2 or TRBV6-3 and TRBJ2-1; D is unresolved. The ends were cut back, 5 bases at V and 0 bases at J, with 17 bases in the middle. The CDR3 sequence is 17 residues long. The germline V gene has CDR1 MNHEY and CDR2 SVGEGT.